This paragraph covers one T cell receptor (beta chain) sequence. This sample stems from a study of blood T cell repertoires in COVID-19. Looking at the study overall: Both acute and convalescent COVID-19 samples were obtained from the United States, Italy and Spain. T cells, B-cell-depleted T cells, or PBMCs supplied cDNA or gDNA.

The CDR3 spans 15 residues. The V segment lost 5 bases and the J segment 1 base; nucleotides outside the gene matches: 3. Germline CDR1 is SGHNT and CDR2 is YENEEA. Sequencing used immunoSEQ multiplex PCR; TCRdb keeps in-frame clones, though not all of them. The sample lists some 43,000 clones, approximately 80% occurring once. The chain couples TRBV11-3 to TRBJ1-3, with 9 bases identical to TRBD1. This TCR derives from a man in his fifties with active or convalescent COVID-19. The sample taken for sequencing was peripheral blood. CDR3 coding DNA: TGTGCCAGCAGCGTCGGGACAGGGTCTGGAAACACCATATATTTT. It encodes CASSVGTGSGNTIYF.